A single sample gave rise to the 20 T cell receptor beta chains below, sequenced in a study of T-cell reconstitution after alpha-beta-depleted transplantation in children. TCRbeta library construction was performed incorporating unique molecular identifiers. One entry per CDR3 protein, called by TCRdb with MiXCR from the PCR reads. The sample consists of approximately 490,000 distinct CDR3 sequences, approximately 10% of them appearing once. The sample consisted of PBMCs, taken before TCRalphabeta/CD19-depleted stem cell transplant. The receptors shown here come from a child aged 2-15 years with inherited bone marrow failure, due to receive a stem cell transplant.

The gene calls are TRBV12-3 or TRBV12-4 and TRBJ2-1, with unresolved D. The CDR3 sequence is 17 residues long. With 5 bases removed from V and 0 bases from J, the gap between germline ends came to 17 bases. CDR3: CASSPSPLPSSYNEQFF. The CDR3 DNA sequence: TGTGCCAGCAGTCCCTCCCCCCTCCCAAGCTCCTACAATGAGCAGTTCTTC.

V and J are TRBV28 and TRBJ2-2; 10 positions agree with TRBD2. This CDR3 region has 17 residues. The germline CDR1 and CDR2 sequences are MDHEN and SYDVKM. V shed 6 bases and J 5 bases; nucleotides not matched to a gene: 12. In nucleotides, the CDR3 is TGTGCCAGCAGCTTAGACCTAGCGGGAGTCGCGACCGGGGAGCTGTTTTTT. Protein sequence: CASSLDLAGVATGELFF.

The V gene is TRBV11-3, the J gene TRBJ2-3; 9 bases agree with TRBD2. The junction had 6 bases not matched to a gene; V was cut back by 1 base and J by 4 bases. Germline V gives CDR1 SGHNT, CDR2 YENEEA. The CDR3 contains 16 residues. This chain's CDR3 is CASSLVRREGPDTQYF. Here the CDR3 DNA reads TGTGCCAGCAGCTTAGTTCGGCGGGAGGGCCCAGATACGCAGTATTTT.

The chain links TRBV19 to TRBJ2-7; weak D call: TRBD2 (6 bases). The CDR3 runs to 16 residues. CDR1 and CDR2 (germline): LNHDA, SQIVND (reference sequence). V was trimmed by 4 bases and J by 3 bases, leaving 19 bases between them. In DNA, the CDR3 is TGTGCCAGTAGTACTCCTACGACTAGAAAGGGCTACGAGCAGTACTTC. Its translation is CASSTPTTRKGYEQYF. The whole variable domain, filled in from reference TRBV19 and TRBJ2-7, reads DGGITQSPKYLFRKEGQNVTLSCEQNLNHDAMYWYRQDPGQGLRLIYYSQIVNDFQKGDIAEGYSVSREKKESFPLTVTSAQKNPTAFYLCASSTPTTRKGYEQYFGPGTRLTVT.

Ten or more counts support this clonotype. CDR3 protein: CASTWTSGTTYEQYF. CDR3 nucleotide sequence: TGTGCCAGCACCTGGACTAGCGGGACTACCTACGAGCAGTACTTC. This chain links TRBV7-2 with TRBJ2-7; 12 nucleotides line up with TRBD2. CDR3 size: 15 residues. The germline CDR1 and CDR2 sequences are SGHTA and FQGNSA. V shed 7 bases, J shed 2 bases, and the junction held 6 bases outside the gene matches.

This clonotype was detected a few times. The chain joins TRBV20-1 to TRBJ2-7; D might be TRBD1 (5 bases). Looked up from germline, CDR1 is DFQATT and CDR2 is SNEGSKA (reference sequence). The ends were cut back, 0 bases at V and 9 bases at J, with 24 bases in the middle. This CDR3 is built from 16 residues. The CDR3 is CSARDSEGEEYEAQYF. The CDR3 DNA is TGCAGTGCTAGAGACTCCGAAGGGGAAGAGTACGAGGCGCAGTACTTC.

In its sample, this clonotype was seen many times. V usage is TRBV25-1 and J usage is TRBJ2-1; 7 bases fit TRBD1. V was pared by 2 bases and J by 5 bases, with 9 bases of the junction left unmatched. The CDR3 spans 16 residues. The germline gives CDR1 MGHDK, CDR2 SYGVNS. Here the CDR3 DNA reads TGTGCCAGCAGTGAAGGGAGACAGGGTCCAGACAATGAGCAGTTCTTC. It translates to CASSEGRQGPDNEQFF.

V is TRBV7-2 and J is TRBJ2-5; 7 bases map to TRBD1. J lost 4 bases, V lost 6 bases, and 5 bases had no gene match. Germline V CDR1 and CDR2: SGHTA, FQGNSA. The CDR3 totals 13 residues. The CDR3 bases are TGTGCCAGCAGGTCAGGGGGTTCAGAGACCCAGTACTTC. Protein sequence: CASRSGGSETQYF. The variable domain in full, with the rest retrieved from reference TRBV7-2 and TRBJ2-5, is GAGVSQSPSNKVTEKGKDVELRCDPISGHTALYWYRQSLGQGLEFLIYFQGNSAPDKSGLPSDRFSAERTGGSVSTLTIQRTQQEDSAVYLCASRSGGSETQYFGPGTRLLVL.

This clonotype showed up many times. The chain employs TRBV4-3 and TRBJ2-5; D is possibly TRBD1 (5 bases). The CDR3 extends over 15 amino acids. Germline V gene lookup returns CDR1 LGHNA and CDR2 YSLEER. V was trimmed by 0 bases and J by 3 bases, leaving 11 bases between them. The CDR3 is CASSQDRGWEETQYF. In nucleotides, the CDR3 is TGCGCCAGCAGCCAAGATAGGGGATGGGAAGAGACCCAGTACTTC.

Many counts were recorded for this clonotype. The rearrangement uses TRBV5-5 and TRBJ1-2; 8 nucleotides line up with TRBD1. With V trimmed by 2 bases and J by 2 bases, 8 bases remained unmatched. The length of the CDR3 is 16 residues. Looked up from germline, CDR1 is SGHKS and CDR2 is YYEKEE (reference sequence). CDR3: CASSFLTGALNYGYTF. CDR3 coding DNA: TGTGCCAGCAGCTTCTTGACAGGGGCCCTAAACTATGGCTACACCTTC.

The rearrangement links TRBV11-2 to TRBJ1-3, with a possible D match to TRBD1 (6 bases). CDR1 is SGHAT, CDR2 FQNNGV, per germline. V was trimmed by 2 bases and J by 7 bases, leaving 9 bases between them. The CDR3 contains 13 residues. CDR3 sequence reads: CASSLHRENTIYF. CDR3 nucleotides: TGTGCCAGCAGCTTACACAGGGAGAACACCATATATTTT. The variable domain in full, completed from reference TRBV11-2 and TRBJ1-3, reads EAGVAQSPRYKIIEKRQSVAFWCNPISGHATLYWYQQILGQGPKLLIQFQNNGVVDDSQLPKDRFSAERLKGVDSTLKIQPAKLEDSAVYLCASSLHRENTIYFGEGSWLTVV.

In this sample, this clonotype turned up a few times. This rearrangement joins TRBV12-5 to TRBJ1-2; TRBD1 aligns across 11 bases. Per the germline V gene, CDR1 is LGHNT and CDR2 is FRNRAP. CDR3 length equals 16 residues. V shed 1 base and J 4 bases; nucleotides not matched to a gene: 5. The CDR3 DNA sequence: TGTGCTAGTGGTTTGGACCCGGACAGGGGGCTCTATGGCTACACCTTC. As protein: CASGLDPDRGLYGYTF. Full variable domain (rest looked up from reference TRBV12-5 and TRBJ1-2): DARVTQTPRHKVTEMGQEVTMRCQPILGHNTVFWYRQTMMQGLELLAYFRNRAPLDDSGMPKDRFSAEMPDATLATLKIQPSEPRDSAVYFCASGLDPDRGLYGYTFGSGTRLTVV.

The chain carries TRBV19 and TRBJ2-1, with 10 bases lining up with TRBD2. The CDR3 consists of 17 residues. In germline, CDR1 is LNHDA, CDR2 SQIVND (reference sequence). V dropped 1 base and J dropped 1; count of bases not matched to a gene: 4. The DNA for the CDR3 is TGTGCCAGTAGTATAGTCCCGGGACTAGCGTCCTACAATGAGCAGTTCTTC. It yields the protein CASSIVPGLASYNEQFF.

This clonotype was picked up many times. This rearrangement joins TRBV4-3 to TRBJ2-1; D gene ambiguous. The germline V gene encodes CDR1 LGHNA and CDR2 YSLEER. The CDR3 is 14 residues long. Trimming took off 2 bases at V and 3 bases at J, with 8 bases between the two ends. The CDR3: CASSQSFDYNEQFF. CDR3 DNA: TGCGCCAGCAGCCAAAGCTTTGACTACAATGAGCAGTTCTTC.

This clonotype has a count of ten or more. V is TRBV7-2 and J is TRBJ2-3; 9 nucleotides match TRBD2. The junction had 4 bases not matched to a gene; V was cut back by 0 bases and J by 9 bases. Germline values: CDR1 SGHTA, CDR2 FQGNSA. The CDR3 consists of 14 residues. The CDR3: CASSLALAGGTQYF. Written as DNA, the CDR3 is TGTGCCAGCAGCTTAGCCCTGGCGGGAGGGACGCAGTATTTT.

This clonotype was seen many times. This rearrangement joins TRBV10-3 to TRBJ2-7, with no clear D. This CDR3 has 16 amino acids. The V end lost 5 bases, the J end lost 0 bases, and 17 bases lay between the germline ends. CDR1 is ENHRY and CDR2 is SYGVKD in the germline V gene. The CDR3 protein is CAISSPPALSSYEQYF. The DNA for the CDR3 is TGTGCCATCAGTTCCCCCCCTGCCTTGAGCTCCTACGAGCAGTACTTC.

This clonotype occurred many times. V is TRBV10-3 and J is TRBJ2-2; 12 bases align to TRBD2. J was trimmed by 4 bases and V by 6 bases; bases with no gene match: 6. CDR1 and CDR2 (germline): ENHRY, SYGVKD. The CDR3 loop spans 16 amino acids. CDR3 protein: CAIRMTSGSFTGELFF. The CDR3 coding sequence is TGTGCCATCAGGATGACTAGCGGGAGTTTCACCGGGGAGCTGTTTTTT.

This clonotype was seen at least ten times. This chain links TRBV12-3 or TRBV12-4 with TRBJ1-4; the D is unclear. The CDR3 is 16 amino acids. V shed 3 bases and J shed 4 bases, with 15 bases lying between them. This CDR3 reads CASSFGQLLGNEKLFF. The CDR3 bases are TGTGCCAGCAGTTTTGGGCAGCTCCTGGGTAATGAAAAACTGTTTTTT.

This clonotype was recorded a few times. The J gene is TRBJ1-2, the V gene TRBV11-2; tentative D call: TRBD1 (5 bases). V was cut by 3 bases and J by 3 bases, with 14 bases left in between. CDR1 SGHAT and CDR2 FQNNGV come from the germline V gene. This CDR3 has 15 residues. CDR3 in amino acids: CASSLVPRVYYGYTF. DNA of the CDR3: TGTGCCAGCAGCTTGGTTCCCAGGGTTTACTATGGCTACACCTTC. The full variable domain, its missing parts supplied by reference TRBV11-2 and TRBJ1-2, is EAGVAQSPRYKIIEKRQSVAFWCNPISGHATLYWYQQILGQGPKLLIQFQNNGVVDDSQLPKDRFSAERLKGVDSTLKIQPAKLEDSAVYLCASSLVPRVYYGYTFGSGTRLTVV.

This clonotype has a handful of counts. The chain uses TRBV20-1 and TRBJ2-1, with TRBD2 identical over 7 bases. Per germline, CDR1 DFQATT and CDR2 SNEGSKA (reference sequence). The CDR3 sequence is 14 residues long. V dropped 6 bases and J dropped 3; count of bases not matched to a gene: 8. The CDR3 nucleotides read TGCAGTGCCATTACTAGCGCCCACTACAATGAGCAGTTCTTC. As protein: CSAITSAHYNEQFF.